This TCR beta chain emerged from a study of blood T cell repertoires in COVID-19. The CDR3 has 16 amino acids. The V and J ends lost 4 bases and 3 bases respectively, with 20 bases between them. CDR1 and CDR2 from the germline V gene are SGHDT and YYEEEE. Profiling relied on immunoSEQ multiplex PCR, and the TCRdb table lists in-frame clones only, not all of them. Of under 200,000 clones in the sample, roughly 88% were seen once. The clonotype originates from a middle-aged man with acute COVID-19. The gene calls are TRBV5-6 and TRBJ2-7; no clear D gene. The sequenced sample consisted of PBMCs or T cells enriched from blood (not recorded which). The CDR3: CASSLPSQAPFYEQYF. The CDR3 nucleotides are TGTGCCAGCAGCCTGCCCAGTCAGGCTCCGTTCTACGAGCAGTACTTC.